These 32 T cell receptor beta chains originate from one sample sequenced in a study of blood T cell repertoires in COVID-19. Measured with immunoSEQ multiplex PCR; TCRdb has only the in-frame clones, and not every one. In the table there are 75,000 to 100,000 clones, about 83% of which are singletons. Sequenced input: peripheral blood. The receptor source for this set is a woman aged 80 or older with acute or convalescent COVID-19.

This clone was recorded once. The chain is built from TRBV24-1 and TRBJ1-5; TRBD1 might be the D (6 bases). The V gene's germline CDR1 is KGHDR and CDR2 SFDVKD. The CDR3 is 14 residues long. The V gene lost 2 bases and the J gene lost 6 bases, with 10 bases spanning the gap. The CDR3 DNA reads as TGTGCCACCAGTGATTCACAGGGAAGTCAGCCCCAGCATTTT. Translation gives CATSDSQGSQPQHF.

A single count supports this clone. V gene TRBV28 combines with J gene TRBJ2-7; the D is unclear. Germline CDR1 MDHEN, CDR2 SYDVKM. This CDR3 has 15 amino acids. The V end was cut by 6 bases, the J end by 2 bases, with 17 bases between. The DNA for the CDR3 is TGTGCCAGCAGCCCCTCCGGGTCCAAGGCCTACGAGCAGTACTTC. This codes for CASSPSGSKAYEQYF.

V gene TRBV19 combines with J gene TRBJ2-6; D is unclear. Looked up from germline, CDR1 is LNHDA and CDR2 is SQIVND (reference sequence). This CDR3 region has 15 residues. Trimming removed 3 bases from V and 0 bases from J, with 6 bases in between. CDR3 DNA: TGTGCCAGTAGTATTTCGGGCTCTGGGGCCAACGTCCTGACTTTC. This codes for CASSISGSGANVLTF.

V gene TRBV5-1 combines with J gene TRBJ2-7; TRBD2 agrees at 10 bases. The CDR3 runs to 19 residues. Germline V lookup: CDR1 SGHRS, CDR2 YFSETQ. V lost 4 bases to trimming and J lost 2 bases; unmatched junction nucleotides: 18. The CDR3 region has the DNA TGCGCCAGCAGCCACCATCTAGCGGGAGCCAGAGAGACAGCCTACGAGCAGTACTTC. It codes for CASSHHLAGARETAYEQYF.

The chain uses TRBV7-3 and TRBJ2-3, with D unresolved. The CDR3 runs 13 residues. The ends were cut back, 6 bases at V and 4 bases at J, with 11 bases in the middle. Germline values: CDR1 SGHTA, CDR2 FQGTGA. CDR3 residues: CASSRGPSDTQYF. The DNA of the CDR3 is TGTGCCAGCAGTCGAGGCCCCTCAGATACGCAGTATTTT.

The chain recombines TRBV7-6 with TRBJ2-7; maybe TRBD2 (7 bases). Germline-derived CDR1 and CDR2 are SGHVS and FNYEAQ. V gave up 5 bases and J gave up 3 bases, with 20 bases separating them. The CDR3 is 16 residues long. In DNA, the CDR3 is TGTGCCAGCAGCCCCCGGCGGGGAGGGACAAGCTACGAGCAGTACTTC. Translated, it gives CASSPRRGGTSYEQYF. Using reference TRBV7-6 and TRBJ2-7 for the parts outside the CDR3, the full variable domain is GAGVSQSPRYKVTKRGQDVALRCDPISGHVSLYWYRQALGQGPEFLTYFNYEAQQDKSGLPNDRFSAERPEGSISTLTIQRTEQRDSAMYRCASSPRRGGTSYEQYFGPGTRLTVT.

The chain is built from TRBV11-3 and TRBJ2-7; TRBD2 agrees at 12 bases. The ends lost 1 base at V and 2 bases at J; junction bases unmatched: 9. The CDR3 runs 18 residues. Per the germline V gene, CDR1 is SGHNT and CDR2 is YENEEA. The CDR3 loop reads CASSLVSPRTSGAYEQYF. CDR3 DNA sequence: TGTGCCAGCAGCTTAGTCTCTCCGAGGACTAGCGGGGCCTACGAGCAGTACTTC.

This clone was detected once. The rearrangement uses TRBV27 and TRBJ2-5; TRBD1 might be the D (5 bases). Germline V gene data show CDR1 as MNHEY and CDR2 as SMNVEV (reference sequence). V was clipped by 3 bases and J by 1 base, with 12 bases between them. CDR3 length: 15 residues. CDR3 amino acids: CASSFSSQGQETQYF. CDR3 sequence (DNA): TGTGCCAGCAGTTTTTCGAGTCAGGGCCAAGAGACCCAGTACTTC.

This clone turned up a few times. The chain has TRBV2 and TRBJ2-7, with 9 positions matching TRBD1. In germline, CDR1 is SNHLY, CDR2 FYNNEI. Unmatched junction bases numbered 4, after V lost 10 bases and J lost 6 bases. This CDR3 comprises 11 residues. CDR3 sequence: CAIGQGSEQYF. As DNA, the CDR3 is TGTGCCATAGGACAGGGGTCCGAGCAGTACTTC.

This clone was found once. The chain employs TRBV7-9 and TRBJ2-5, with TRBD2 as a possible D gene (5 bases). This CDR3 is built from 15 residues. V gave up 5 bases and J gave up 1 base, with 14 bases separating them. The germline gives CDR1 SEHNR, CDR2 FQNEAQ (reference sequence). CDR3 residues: CASSVAASSQETQYF. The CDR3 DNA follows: TGTGCCAGCAGCGTCGCCGCTAGCAGCCAAGAGACCCAGTACTTC.

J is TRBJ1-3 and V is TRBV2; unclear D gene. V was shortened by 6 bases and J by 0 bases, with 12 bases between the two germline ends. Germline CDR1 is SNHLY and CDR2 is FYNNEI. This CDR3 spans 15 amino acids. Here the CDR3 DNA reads TGTGCCAGCAGGGACTCCGGGAGCTCTGGAAACACCATATATTTT. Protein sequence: CASRDSGSSGNTIYF.

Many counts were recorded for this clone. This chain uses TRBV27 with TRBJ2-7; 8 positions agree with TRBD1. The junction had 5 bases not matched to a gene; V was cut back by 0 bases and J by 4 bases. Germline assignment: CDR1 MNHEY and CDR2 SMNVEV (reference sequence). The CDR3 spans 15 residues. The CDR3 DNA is TGTGCCAGCAGTTTATCGATTACAGGGGGGTACGAGCAGTACTTC. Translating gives CASSLSITGGYEQYF.

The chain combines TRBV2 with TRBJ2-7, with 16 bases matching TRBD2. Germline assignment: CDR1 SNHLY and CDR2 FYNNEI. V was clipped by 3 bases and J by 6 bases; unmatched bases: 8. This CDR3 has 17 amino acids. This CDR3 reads CASSEGLAGGSPGEQYF. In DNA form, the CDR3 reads TGTGCCAGCAGTGAGGGACTAGCGGGAGGGTCTCCGGGCGAGCAGTACTTC.

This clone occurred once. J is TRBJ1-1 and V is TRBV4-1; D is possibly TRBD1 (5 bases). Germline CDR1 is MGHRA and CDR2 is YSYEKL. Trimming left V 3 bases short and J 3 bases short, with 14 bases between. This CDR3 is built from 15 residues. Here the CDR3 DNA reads TGCGCCAGCAGCCAGCAGGGTTGGGGATACACTGAAGCTTTCTTT. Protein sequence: CASSQQGWGYTEAFF.

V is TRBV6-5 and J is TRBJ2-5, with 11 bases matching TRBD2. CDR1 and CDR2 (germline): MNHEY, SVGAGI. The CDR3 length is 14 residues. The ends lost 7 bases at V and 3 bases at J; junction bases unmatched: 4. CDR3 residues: CASNLLAGEETQYF. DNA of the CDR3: TGTGCCAGCAACCTACTAGCGGGAGAAGAGACCCAGTACTTC.

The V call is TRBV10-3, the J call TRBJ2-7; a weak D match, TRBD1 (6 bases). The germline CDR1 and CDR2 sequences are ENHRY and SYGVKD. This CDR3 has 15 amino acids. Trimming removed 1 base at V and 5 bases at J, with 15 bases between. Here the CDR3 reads CAISEFSTGTHEQYF. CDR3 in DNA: TGTGCCATCAGTGAGTTCTCTACAGGGACCCACGAGCAGTACTTC.

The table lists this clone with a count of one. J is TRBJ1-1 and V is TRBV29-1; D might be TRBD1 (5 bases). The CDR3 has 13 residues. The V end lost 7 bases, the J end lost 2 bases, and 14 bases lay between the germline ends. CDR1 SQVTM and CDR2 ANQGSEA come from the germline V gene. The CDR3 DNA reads TGCAGCGCCCTGGGGCAGGGTAACACTGAAGCTTTCTTT. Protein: CSALGQGNTEAFF.

CDR3 amino acids: CASSLGLAGLRSYEQYF. The CDR3 DNA reads as TGTGCCAGCAGCTTGGGGCTAGCGGGGCTCCGGTCCTACGAGCAGTACTTC. The V call is TRBV11-2, the J call TRBJ2-7; TRBD2 aligns across 9 bases. Unmatched junction bases numbered 10, after V lost 3 bases and J lost 1 base. The CDR3 covers 17 residues. Looked up from germline, CDR1 is SGHAT and CDR2 is FQNNGV.

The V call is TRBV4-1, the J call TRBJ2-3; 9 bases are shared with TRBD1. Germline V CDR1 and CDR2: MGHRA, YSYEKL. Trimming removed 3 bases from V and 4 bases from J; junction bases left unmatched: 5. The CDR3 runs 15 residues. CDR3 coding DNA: TGCGCCAGCAGCCACCCCGGACAGGGGTCAGATACGCAGTATTTT. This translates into CASSHPGQGSDTQYF.

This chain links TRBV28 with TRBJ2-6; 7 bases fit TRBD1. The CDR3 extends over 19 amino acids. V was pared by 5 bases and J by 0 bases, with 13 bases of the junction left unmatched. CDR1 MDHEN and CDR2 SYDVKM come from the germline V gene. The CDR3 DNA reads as TGTGCCAGCAGTGGGCCCCTGGGACAGACCGTCTCTGGGGCCAACGTCCTGACTTTC. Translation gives CASSGPLGQTVSGANVLTF.

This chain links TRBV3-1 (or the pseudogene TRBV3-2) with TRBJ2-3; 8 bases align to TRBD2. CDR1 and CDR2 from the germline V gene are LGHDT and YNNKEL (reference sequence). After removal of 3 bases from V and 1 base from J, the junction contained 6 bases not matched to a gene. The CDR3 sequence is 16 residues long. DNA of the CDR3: TGTGCCAGCAGCCACTTTAGCGGGAAACGCACAGATACGCAGTATTTT. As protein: CASSHFSGKRTDTQYF.

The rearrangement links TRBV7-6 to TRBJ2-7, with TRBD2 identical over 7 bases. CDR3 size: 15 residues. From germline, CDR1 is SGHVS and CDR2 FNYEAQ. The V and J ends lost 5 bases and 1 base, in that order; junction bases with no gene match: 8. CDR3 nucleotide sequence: TGTGCCAGCAGCCTGTGGGGGGGTCGTTCCTACGAGCAGTACTTC. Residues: CASSLWGGRSYEQYF.

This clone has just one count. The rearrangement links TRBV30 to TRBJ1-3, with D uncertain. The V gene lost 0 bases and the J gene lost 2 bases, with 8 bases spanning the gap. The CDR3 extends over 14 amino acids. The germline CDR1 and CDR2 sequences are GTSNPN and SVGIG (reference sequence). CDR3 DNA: TGTGCCTGGAGTGTCGGGGTAGCTGGAAACACCATATATTTT. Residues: CAWSVGVAGNTIYF.

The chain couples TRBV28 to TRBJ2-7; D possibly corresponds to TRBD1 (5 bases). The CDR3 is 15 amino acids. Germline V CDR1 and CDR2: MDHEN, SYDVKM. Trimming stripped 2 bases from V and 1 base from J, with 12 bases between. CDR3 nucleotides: TGTGCCAGCAGTTTAAGGTGGGGCCCATCCTACGAGCAGTACTTC. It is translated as CASSLRWGPSYEQYF.

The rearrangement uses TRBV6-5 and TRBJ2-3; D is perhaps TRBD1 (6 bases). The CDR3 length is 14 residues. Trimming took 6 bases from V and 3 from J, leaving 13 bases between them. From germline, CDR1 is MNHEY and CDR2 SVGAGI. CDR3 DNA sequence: TGTGCCAGCAGAACAGGGTACACGACAGATACGCAGTATTTT. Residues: CASRTGYTTDTQYF.

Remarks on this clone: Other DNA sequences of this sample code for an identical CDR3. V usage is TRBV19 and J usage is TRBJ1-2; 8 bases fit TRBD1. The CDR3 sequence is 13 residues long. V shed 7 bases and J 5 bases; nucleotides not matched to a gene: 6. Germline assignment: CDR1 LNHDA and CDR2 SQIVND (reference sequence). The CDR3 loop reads CASTPDRDYGYTF. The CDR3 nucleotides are TGTGCCAGTACTCCGGACAGGGATTATGGCTACACCTTC.

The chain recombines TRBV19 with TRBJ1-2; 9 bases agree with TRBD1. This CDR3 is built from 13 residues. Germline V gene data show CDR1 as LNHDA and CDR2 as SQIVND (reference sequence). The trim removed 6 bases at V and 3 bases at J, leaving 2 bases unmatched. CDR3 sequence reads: CASSRDRDYGYTF. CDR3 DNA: TGTGCCAGTAGCCGGGACAGGGACTATGGCTACACCTTC. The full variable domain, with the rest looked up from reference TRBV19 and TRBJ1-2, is DGGITQSPKYLFRKEGQNVTLSCEQNLNHDAMYWYRQDPGQGLRLIYYSQIVNDFQKGDIAEGYSVSREKKESFPLTVTSAQKNPTAFYLCASSRDRDYGYTFGSGTRLTVV.

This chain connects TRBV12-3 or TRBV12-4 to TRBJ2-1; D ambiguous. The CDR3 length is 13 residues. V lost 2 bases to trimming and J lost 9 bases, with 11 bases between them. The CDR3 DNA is TGTGCCAGCAGTTTAATACACGCTCTTGAGCAGTTCTTC. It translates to CASSLIHALEQFF.

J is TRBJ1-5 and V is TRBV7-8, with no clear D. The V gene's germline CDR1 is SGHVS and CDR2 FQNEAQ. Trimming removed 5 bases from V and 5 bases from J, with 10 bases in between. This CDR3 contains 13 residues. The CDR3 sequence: CASSANGDQPQHF. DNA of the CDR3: TGTGCCAGCAGCGCGAACGGGGATCAGCCCCAGCATTTT.

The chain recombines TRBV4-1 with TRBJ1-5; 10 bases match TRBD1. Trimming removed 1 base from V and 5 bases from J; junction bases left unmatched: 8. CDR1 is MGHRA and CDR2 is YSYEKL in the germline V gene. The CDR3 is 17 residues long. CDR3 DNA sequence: TGCGCCAGCAGCCAAGTAGGGGACAGGGGCGTCGATCAGCCCCAGCATTTT. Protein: CASSQVGDRGVDQPQHF.

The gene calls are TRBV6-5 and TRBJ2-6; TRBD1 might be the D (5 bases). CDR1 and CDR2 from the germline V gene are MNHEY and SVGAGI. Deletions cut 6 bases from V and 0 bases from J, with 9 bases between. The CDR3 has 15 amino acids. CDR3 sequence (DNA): TGTGCCAGCAGCCGTAGGGGCTCTGGGGCCAACGTCCTGACTTTC. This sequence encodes CASSRRGSGANVLTF.

As DNA, the CDR3 is TGCAGCGTCTCCACAGGGAGTAGCACAGATACGCAGTATTTT. It specifies CSVSTGSSTDTQYF. The chain combines TRBV29-1 with TRBJ2-3; possible D gene TRBD1, 6 bases. V was shortened by 6 bases and J by 0 bases, with 13 bases between the two germline ends. Germline loops: CDR1 SQVTM, CDR2 ANQGSEA. There are 14 residues in the CDR3.